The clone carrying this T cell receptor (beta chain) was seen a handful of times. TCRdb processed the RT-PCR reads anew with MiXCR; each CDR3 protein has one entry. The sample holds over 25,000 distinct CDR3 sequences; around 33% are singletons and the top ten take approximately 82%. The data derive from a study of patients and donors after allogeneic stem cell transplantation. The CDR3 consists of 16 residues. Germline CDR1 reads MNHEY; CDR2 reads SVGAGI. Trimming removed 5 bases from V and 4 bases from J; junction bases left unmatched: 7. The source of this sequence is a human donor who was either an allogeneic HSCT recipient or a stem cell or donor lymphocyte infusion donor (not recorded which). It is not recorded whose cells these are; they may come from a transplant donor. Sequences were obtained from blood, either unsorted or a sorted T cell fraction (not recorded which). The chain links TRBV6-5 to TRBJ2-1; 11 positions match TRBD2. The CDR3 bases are TGTGCCAGCAGTCCCCCAACTAGCGGGGGATACAATGAGCAGTTCTTC. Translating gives CASSPPTSGGYNEQFF.